This TCR beta chain was sequenced in a study of T cells expressing NK-cell markers. As for the study in general: Sorted CD3+CD56-NKG2C+, CD3+CD56+NKG2C- and CD3+CD56+NKG2C+ T cells were the source of the TCR beta repertoires.

TCRdb re-called the 5' RACE reads and gives one entry per CDR3 protein, without DNA. This table lists 400,000 to 550,000 distinct CDR3 sequences. Comments on this clonotype: What it binds is not known.

Notes on the study in general: These same clonotypes (in several donors) also led the CD3+CD56-NKG2C+ fraction. The dominant NKG2C+ clonotypes represented about 1.0-8% of CD8+ T cells in five or six donors.

The receptor was isolated from a woman between 18 and 70 years old in good health. The sequenced material came from blood T cells: a sorted CD56 or NKG2C T cell subset, CD4+ or CD8+ T cells, or bulk PBMC T cells (not recorded which).

The CDR3 spells CASSVDPGLAGYTDTQYF. The chain is built from TRBV9 and TRBJ2-3; TCRdb names TRBD2, which stays unverified in the absence of DNA. This CDR3 is 18 amino acids long. The germline CDR1 and CDR2 sequences are SGDLS and YYNGEE.